The T cell receptor (beta chain) under discussion was sequenced for a study of memory CD4+ T cells and cytomegalovirus serostatus. Study information: Of the healthy Belgian adults, 9 were CMV seropositive and 20 to 25 seronegative.

Regarding the study as a whole: Of 150 to 200 reported CMV TCRbeta sequences, about 70 were found in memory CD4+ repertoires.

TCRdb's table, derived via immunoSEQ multiplex PCR, lists solely in-frame clones and lacks some. The sample yields over 40,000 clones, 60% to 85% seen once. The V gene end was trimmed by 6 bases and the J gene end by 1 base; junction bases not matched to a gene: 6. There are 15 residues in the CDR3. Germline CDR1 is SGHTA and CDR2 is FQGNSA. Single viable CD3+CD4+CD8-CD45RO+ cells were sorted as the memory CD4+ T cells. Donors' CMV status reflects serum IgG against pp150, pp28, p38, p52. Total CD4+ T cells were enriched by CD4 positive selection. This clone was observed a handful of times. Its matching antigen is unknown.

This chain joins TRBV7-2 and TRBJ1-1; 9 bases are a match to TRBD1. This sequence was found in an adult in good health and CMV-seronegative. Sequencing used memory CD4+ T cells from blood. CDR3 loop: CASRAPTGGNTEAFF. CDR3 nucleotides: TGTGCCAGCAGAGCACCGACAGGGGGGAACACTGAAGCTTTCTTT.